Described below is a single T cell receptor (beta chain) sequence and its context. Its matching antigen is unknown. Produced via immunoSEQ multiplex PCR; TCRdb's table is partial and in-frame only. The sample shows some 130,000 clones, around 77% of them seen only once. Indicated time point: week 11, during vaccination. A single vaccine dose contained 300 ug of mutant IDH1 20-mer peptide, and topical imiquimod was used with it. The data originate from a study of a mutant IDH1 vaccine in newly diagnosed glioma. The receptor's source is a man aged 35 to 55 with glioma. Sequenced material: PBMCs, taken from a glioma patient whose treatment included an IDH1 peptide vaccine.

The CDR3 nucleotides are TGTGCCAGCAGCGCGGCGACAGGGCCAACTGGGGCCAACGTCCTGACTTTC. Protein: CASSAATGPTGANVLTF. V and J are TRBV5-6 and TRBJ2-6; TRBD1 aligns across 7 bases. V trimming: 4 bases; J trimming: 2 bases; junction bases outside the gene matches: 9. In germline, CDR1 is SGHDT, CDR2 YYEEEE. The CDR3 covers 17 residues.